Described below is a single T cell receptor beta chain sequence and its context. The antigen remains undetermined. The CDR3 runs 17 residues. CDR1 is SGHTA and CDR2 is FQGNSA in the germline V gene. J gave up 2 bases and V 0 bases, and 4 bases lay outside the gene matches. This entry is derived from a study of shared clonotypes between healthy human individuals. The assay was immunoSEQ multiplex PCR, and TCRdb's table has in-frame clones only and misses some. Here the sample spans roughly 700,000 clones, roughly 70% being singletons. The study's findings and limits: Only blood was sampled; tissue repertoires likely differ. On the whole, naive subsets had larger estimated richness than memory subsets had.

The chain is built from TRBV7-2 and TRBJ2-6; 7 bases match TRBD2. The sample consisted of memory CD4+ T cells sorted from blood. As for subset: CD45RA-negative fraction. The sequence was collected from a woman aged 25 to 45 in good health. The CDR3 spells CASSLAPGLPGANVLTF. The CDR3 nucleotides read TGTGCCAGCAGCTTAGCCCCGGGACTACCTGGGGCCAACGTCCTGACTTTC.